The 9 T cell receptor beta chains below all came from one sample that was sequenced in a study of regulatory T cells in long-lasting Graves disease. Time point defined: newly diagnosed GD, antithyroid drugs for less than 3 months. The TCR library was made from RNA that had been extracted from PBMCs in TRIzol. Arm-PCR with iRepertoire HTBI primers amplified the CDR3 regions for these TCR beta libraries. TCRdb reprocessed the multiplex PCR reads via MiXCR and lists one record per CDR3 protein. Among 530,000 or so distinct CDR3 sequences listed, about 13% were seen once. The data were also submitted as part of a second study, on T cells in Graves' hyperthyroidism and ophthalmopathy.

The material sequenced was peripheral blood mononuclear cells (PBMCs), taken at new diagnosis, from a patient treated with antithyroid drugs. The receptors were gathered from a man in his thirties or forties with Graves disease.

This rearrangement joins TRBV11-2 to TRBJ1-2; D gene ambiguous. Trimming took off 1 base at V and 8 bases at J, with 5 bases between the two ends. Germline loops: CDR1 SGHAT, CDR2 FQNNGV. This CDR3 is built from 11 residues. CDR3 sequence (DNA): TGTGCCAGCAGCTTAGTGGAGGGCTACACCTTC. As protein: CASSLVEGYTF.

This clonotype was counted a few times. V gene TRBV15 combines with J gene TRBJ2-7; tentatively, D is TRBD1 or TRBD2 (5 bases each). This CDR3 comprises 13 residues. Trimming took 4 bases from V and 6 from J, leaving 13 bases between them. CDR1 and CDR2 from the germline V gene are LNHNV and YYDKDF (reference sequence). CDR3 in DNA: TGTGCCACCAGCACGGGACGGCAGGTCGAGCAGTACTTC. Translating it yields CATSTGRQVEQYF.

In its sample, this clonotype was seen many times. The gene calls are TRBV11-2 and TRBJ2-5, with D perhaps matching TRBD1 or TRBD2 (5 bases each). Per germline, CDR1 SGHAT and CDR2 FQNNGV. The CDR3 totals 11 residues. V shed 6 bases and J shed 9 bases, with 11 bases lying between them. The CDR3: CASRRDVSQYF. The CDR3 DNA follows: TGTGCCAGCAGGAGGGACGTGTCCCAGTACTTC.

This clonotype was seen repeatedly, ten times or more. The rearrangement uses TRBV5-4 and TRBJ2-1; 7 positions match TRBD2. This CDR3 has 17 residues. Germline V gives CDR1 SGHNT, CDR2 YYREEE (reference sequence). J lost 4 bases, V lost 4 bases, and 14 bases had no gene match. CDR3 loop: CASSPKLTSVGYNEQFF. The CDR3 bases are TGTGCCAGCAGCCCGAAACTTACTAGCGTCGGTTACAATGAGCAGTTCTTC.

This clonotype was found many times. The CDR3 reads CASTHNNRALLYGYTF. The CDR3 region has the DNA TGTGCCAGCACCCATAATAATCGAGCCCTGCTTTATGGCTACACCTTC. The genes are TRBV7-9 and TRBJ1-2; D not resolved. Trimming pared 7 bases from V and 5 bases from J, leaving 23 bases between. From germline, CDR1 is SEHNR and CDR2 FQNEAQ (reference sequence). The CDR3 contains 16 residues.

In its sample, this clonotype was seen many times. V usage is TRBV29-1 and J usage is TRBJ1-5; 9 bases are a match to TRBD1. The CDR3 is 13 amino acids. From germline, CDR1 is SQVTM and CDR2 ANQGSEA. With V trimmed by 7 bases and J by 2 bases, 3 bases remained unmatched. The CDR3 coding sequence is TGCAGCGCGGGACAGGGTGGCAATCAGCCCCAGCATTTT. This codes for CSAGQGGNQPQHF.

Worth noting for this clonotype: A read error is likely, as this CDR3 ends without the conserved phenylalanine or tryptophan. The V and J genes are TRBV12-3 or TRBV12-4 and TRBJ2-6; 13 bases are shared with TRBD2. J gave up 0 bases and V 4 bases, and 9 bases lay outside the gene matches. This CDR3 is built from 20 residues. The CDR3 loop is CASSYRRTSGGSSGANVLTL. DNA for the CDR3: TGTGCCAGCAGTTACCGGAGGACTAGCGGGGGAAGCTCTGGGGCCAACGTCCTGACTTTA.

This clonotype has only a few counts. CDR3 sequence reads: CSASLTGRGDTQYF. For the CDR3, the DNA is TGCAGTGCTAGCCTCACAGGAAGAGGAGATACGCAGTATTTT. The chain has TRBV20-1 and TRBJ2-3, with a possible D match to TRBD1 (5 bases). In germline, CDR1 is DFQATT, CDR2 SNEGSKA (reference sequence). The CDR3 runs to 14 residues. V lost 3 bases to trimming and J lost 5 bases, with 15 bases between them.

The sample holds many counts of this clonotype. The V call is TRBV3-1, the J call TRBJ2-7; weak D call: TRBD2 (5 bases). Trimming pared 4 bases from V and 2 bases from J, leaving 15 bases between. The CDR3 is 15 residues long. CDR1 is LGHDT and CDR2 is YNNKEL in the germline V gene (reference sequence). CDR3 in DNA: TGTGCCAGCAGCCCCCCCTGGAGCGGTCCCTACGAGCAGTACTTC. Protein product: CASSPPWSGPYEQYF.